This TCR beta chain was sequenced during a study of cytomegalovirus exposure and HLA in healthy donors. Findings of the study overall: Both high specificity and high sensitivity reportedly marked the classifier's diagnosis of cytomegalovirus status. Cytomegalovirus-associated TCR beta chains were listed, numbering under 200.

CDR1 and CDR2 (germline): SGHDT, YYEEEE. The junction had 14 bases not matched to a gene; V was cut back by 5 bases and J by 3 bases. The CDR3 length is 17 residues. Primers: 60 Vbeta forward and 13 Jbeta reverse. TCRdb's table, derived via immunoSEQ multiplex PCR, lists solely in-frame clones and lacks some. The sample lists 150,000 to 200,000 clones; 81% were seen once. In regard to this clone: Its specificity is not known.

The chain carries TRBV5-6 and TRBJ2-7; 10 bases match TRBD1. The sample taken for sequencing was PBMCs. The clonotype comes from a man between 18 and 29 years old in good health and CMV-seronegative. This CDR3 reads CASRPGTGDKLFYEQYF. The CDR3 DNA is TGTGCCAGCAGGCCAGGGACAGGGGATAAGCTTTTCTACGAGCAGTACTTC.